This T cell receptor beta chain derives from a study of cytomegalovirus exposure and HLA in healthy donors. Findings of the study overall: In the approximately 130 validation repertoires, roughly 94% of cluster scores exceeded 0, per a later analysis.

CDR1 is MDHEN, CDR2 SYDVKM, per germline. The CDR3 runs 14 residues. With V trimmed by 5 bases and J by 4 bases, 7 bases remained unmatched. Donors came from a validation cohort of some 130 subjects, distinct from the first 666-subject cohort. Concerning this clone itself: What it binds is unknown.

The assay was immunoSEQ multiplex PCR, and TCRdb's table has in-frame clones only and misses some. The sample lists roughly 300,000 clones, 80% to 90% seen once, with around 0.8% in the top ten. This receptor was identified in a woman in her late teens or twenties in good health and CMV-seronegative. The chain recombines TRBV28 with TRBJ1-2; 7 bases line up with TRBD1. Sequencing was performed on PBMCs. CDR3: CASSNRGSGYGYTF. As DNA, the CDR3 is TGTGCCAGCAGTAACAGGGGTTCGGGCTATGGCTACACCTTC.